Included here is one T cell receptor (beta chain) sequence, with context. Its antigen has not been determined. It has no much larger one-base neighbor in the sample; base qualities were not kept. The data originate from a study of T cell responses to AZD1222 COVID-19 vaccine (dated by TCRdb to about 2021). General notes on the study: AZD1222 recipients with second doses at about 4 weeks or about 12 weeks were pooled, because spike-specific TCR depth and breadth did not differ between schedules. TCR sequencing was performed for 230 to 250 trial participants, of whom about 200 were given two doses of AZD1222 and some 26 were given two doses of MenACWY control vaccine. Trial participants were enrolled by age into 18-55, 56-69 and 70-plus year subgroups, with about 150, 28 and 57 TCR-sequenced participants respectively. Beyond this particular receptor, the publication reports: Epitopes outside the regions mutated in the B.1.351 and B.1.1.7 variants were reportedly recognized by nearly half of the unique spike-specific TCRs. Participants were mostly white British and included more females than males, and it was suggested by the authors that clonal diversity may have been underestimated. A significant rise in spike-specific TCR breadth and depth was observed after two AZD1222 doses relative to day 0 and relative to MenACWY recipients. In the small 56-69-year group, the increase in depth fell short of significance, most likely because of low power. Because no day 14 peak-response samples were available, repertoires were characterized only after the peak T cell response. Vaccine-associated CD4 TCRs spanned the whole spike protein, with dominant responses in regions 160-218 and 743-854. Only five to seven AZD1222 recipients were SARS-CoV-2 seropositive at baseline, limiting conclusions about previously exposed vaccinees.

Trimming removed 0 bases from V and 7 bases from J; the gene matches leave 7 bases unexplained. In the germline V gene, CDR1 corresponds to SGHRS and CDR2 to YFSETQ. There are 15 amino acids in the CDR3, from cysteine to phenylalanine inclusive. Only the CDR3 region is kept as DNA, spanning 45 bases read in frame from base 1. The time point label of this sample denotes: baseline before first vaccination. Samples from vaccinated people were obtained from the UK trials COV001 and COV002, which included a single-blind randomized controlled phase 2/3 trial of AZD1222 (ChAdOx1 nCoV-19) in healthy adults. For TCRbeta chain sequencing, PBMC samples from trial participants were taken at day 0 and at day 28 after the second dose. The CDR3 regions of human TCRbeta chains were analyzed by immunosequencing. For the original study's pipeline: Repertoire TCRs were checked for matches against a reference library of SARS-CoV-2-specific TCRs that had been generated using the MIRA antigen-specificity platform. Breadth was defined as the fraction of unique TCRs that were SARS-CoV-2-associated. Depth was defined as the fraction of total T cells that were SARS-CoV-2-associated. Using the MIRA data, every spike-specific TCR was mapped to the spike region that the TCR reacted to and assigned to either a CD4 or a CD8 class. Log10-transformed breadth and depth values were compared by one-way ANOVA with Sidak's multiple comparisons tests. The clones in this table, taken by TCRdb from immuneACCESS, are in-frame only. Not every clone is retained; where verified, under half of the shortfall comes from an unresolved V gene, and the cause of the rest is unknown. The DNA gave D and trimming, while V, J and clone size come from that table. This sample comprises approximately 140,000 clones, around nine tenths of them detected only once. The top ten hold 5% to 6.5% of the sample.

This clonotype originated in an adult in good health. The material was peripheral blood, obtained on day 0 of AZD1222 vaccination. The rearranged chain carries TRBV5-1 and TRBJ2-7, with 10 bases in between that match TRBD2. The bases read TGCGCCAGCAGCTTGGCCCTAGCGGGAGCTCGGGAGCAGTACTTC. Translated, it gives CASSLALAGAREQYF.